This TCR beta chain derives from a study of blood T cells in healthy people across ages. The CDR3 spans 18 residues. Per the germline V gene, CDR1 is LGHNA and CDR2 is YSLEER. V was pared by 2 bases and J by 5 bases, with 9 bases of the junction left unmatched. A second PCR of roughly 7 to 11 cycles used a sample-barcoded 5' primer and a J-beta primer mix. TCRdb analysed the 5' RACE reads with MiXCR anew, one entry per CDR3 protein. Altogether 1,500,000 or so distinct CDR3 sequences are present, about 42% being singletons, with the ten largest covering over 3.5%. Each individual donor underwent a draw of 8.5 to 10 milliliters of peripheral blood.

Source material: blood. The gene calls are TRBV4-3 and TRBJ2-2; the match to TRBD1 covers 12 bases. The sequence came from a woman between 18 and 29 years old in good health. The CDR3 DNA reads TGCGCCAGCAGCCAACGAGATACGGGACAGGGGGCGACCGGGGAGCTGTTTTTT. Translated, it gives CASSQRDTGQGATGELFF.